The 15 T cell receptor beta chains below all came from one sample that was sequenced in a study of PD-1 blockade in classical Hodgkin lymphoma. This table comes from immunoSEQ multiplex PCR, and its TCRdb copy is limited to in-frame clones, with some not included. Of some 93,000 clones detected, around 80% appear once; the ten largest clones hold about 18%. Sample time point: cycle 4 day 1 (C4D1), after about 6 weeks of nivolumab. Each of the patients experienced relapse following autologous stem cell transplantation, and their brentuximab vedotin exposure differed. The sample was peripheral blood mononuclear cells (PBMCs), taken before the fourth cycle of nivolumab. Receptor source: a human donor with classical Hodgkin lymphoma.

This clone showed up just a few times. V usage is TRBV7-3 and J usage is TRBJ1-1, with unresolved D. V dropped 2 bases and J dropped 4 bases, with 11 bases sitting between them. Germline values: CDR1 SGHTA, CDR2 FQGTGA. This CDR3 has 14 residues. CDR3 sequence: CASSLLGSGTEAFF. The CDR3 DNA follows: TGTGCCAGCAGCTTACTGGGGAGCGGCACTGAAGCTTTCTTT.

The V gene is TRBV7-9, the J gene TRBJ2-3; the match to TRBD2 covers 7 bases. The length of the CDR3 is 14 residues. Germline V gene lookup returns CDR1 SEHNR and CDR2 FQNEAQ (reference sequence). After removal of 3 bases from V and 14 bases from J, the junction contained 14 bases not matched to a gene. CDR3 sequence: CASSLGPDGRRRYF. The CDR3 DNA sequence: TGTGCCAGCAGCTTGGGTCCGGACGGGAGGCGCAGGTATTTT. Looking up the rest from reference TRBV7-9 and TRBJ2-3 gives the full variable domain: DTGVSQNPRHKITKRGQNVTFRCDPISEHNRLYWYRQTLGQGPEFLTYFQNEAQLEKSRLLSDRFSAERPKGSFSTLEIQRTEQGDSAMYLCASSLGPDGRRRYFGPGTRLTVL.

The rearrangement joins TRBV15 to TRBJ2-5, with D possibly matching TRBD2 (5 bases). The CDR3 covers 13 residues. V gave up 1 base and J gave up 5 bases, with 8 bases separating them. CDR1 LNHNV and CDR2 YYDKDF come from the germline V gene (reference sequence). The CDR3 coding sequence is TGTGCCACCAGCAGAGGCCAGCGGGAGACCCAGTACTTC. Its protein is CATSRGQRETQYF.

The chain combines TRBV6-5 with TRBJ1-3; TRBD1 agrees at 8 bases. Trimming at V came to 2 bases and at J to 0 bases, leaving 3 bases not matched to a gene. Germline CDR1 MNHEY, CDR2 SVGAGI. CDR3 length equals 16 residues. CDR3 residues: CASSYPGQGSGNTIYF. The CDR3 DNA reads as TGTGCCAGCAGTTACCCAGGACAGGGCTCTGGAAACACCATATATTTT.

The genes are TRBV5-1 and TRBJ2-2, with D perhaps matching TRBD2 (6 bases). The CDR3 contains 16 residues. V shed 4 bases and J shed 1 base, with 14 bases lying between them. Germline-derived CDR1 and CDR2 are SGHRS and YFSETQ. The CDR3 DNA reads TGCGCCAGCAGCCCCTGGATTAGCGGGAACACCGGGGAGCTGTTTTTT. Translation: CASSPWISGNTGELFF.

The CDR3: CASSQTSGALTDTQYF. The DNA of the CDR3 is TGTGCCAGCAGCCAGACTAGCGGGGCGCTCACAGATACGCAGTATTTT. The J gene is TRBJ2-3, the V gene TRBV14, with TRBD2 identical over 11 bases. The CDR3 covers 16 residues. V was pared by 3 bases and J by 2 bases, with 4 bases of the junction left unmatched. Germline CDR1 reads SGHDN; CDR2 reads FVKESK.

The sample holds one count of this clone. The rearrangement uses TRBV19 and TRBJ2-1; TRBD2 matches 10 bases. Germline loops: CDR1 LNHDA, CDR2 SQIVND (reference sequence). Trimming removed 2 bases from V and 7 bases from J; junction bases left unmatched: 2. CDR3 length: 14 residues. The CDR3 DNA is TGTGCCAGTAGTATACGGGGACTAGCGAATGAGCAGTTCTTC. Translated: CASSIRGLANEQFF.

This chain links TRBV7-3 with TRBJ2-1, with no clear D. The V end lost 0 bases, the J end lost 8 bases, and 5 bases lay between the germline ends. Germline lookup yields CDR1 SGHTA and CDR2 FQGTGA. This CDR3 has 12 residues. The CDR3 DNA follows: TGTGCCAGCAGCTTAACTGGTGATGAGCAGTTCTTC. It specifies CASSLTGDEQFF.

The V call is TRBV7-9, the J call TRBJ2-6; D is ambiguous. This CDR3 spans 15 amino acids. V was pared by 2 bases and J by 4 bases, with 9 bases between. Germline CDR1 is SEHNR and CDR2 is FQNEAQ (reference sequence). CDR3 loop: CASSLRVAGANVLTF. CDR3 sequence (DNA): TGTGCCAGCAGCTTACGGGTGGCGGGGGCCAACGTCCTGACTTTC.

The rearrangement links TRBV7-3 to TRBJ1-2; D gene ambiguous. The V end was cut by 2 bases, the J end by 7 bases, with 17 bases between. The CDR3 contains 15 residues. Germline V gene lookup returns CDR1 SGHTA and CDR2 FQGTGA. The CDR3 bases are TGTGCCAGCAGCTTAGCCCAGACTGGGTTGGGTGGCTACACCTTC. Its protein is CASSLAQTGLGGYTF.

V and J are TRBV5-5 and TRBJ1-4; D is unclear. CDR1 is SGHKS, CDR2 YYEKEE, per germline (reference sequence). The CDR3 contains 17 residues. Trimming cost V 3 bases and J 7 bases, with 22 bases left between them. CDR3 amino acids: CASSSLRGPPGGEKLFF. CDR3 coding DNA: TGTGCCAGCAGCTCCTTGAGAGGCCCACCAGGAGGTGAAAAACTGTTTTTT.

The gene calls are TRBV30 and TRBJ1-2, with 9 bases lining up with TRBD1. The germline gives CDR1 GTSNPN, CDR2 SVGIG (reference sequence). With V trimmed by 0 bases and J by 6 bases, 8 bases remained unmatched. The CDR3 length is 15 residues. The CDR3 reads CAWSVRDRVLNGYTF. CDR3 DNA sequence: TGTGCCTGGAGTGTCCGGGACAGGGTACTGAATGGCTACACCTTC.

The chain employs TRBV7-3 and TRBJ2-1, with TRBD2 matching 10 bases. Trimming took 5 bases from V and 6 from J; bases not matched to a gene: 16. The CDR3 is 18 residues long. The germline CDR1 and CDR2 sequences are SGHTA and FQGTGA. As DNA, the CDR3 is TGTGCCAGCAGCCCCGTCGGGTCTAGCGGGAGTTGGGGCAATGAGCAGTTCTTC. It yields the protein CASSPVGSSGSWGNEQFF. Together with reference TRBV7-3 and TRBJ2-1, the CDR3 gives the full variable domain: GAGVSQTPSNKVTEKGKYVELRCDPISGHTALYWYRQSLGQGPEFLIYFQGTGAADDSGLPNDRFFAVRPEGSVSTLKIQRTERGDSAVYLCASSPVGSSGSWGNEQFFGPGTRLTVL.

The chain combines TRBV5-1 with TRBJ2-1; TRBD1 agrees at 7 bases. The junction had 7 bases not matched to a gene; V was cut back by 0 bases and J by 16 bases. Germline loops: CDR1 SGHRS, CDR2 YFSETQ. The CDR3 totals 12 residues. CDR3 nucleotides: TGCGCCAGCAGCTTGGCTGGGATAGGGGGCTTCTTC. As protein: CASSLAGIGGFF.

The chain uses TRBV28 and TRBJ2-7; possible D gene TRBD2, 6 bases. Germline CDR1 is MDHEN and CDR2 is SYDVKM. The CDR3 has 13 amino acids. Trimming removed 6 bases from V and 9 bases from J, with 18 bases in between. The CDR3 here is CASRGGTFSRQYF. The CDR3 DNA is TGTGCCAGCAGGGGCGGGACCTTCAGTCGGCAGTACTTC.